This T cell receptor (beta chain) was sequenced in a study of T-cell memory formation after mild COVID-19. Study background: The two donors had largely donor-specific TCR clusters. Study observations and caveats: Balance between CD4 and CD8 was seen in clones contracting day 15 to 85, and a CD4+ lean was seen in later expanders. Contracting CD4+ clones lay largely in CM and EM, with CD8+ ones residing in EMRA.

This clonotype was observed a few times. The antigen is not known. With 4 bases removed from V and 5 bases from J, the gap between germline ends came to 8 bases. From germline, CDR1 is SNHLY and CDR2 FYNNEI. The CDR3 covers 12 residues. MiXCR was run by TCRdb on the 5' RACE reads, yielding one entry per CDR3 protein. The table shows a few hundred thousand distinct CDR3 sequences, with around 28% occurring only once. The chain recombines TRBV2 with TRBJ2-5; the D gene is possibly TRBD2 (5 bases). The TCR sequence derives from an adult woman who had mild COVID-19 (a few samples of this study predate the infection). Cell type and time point are not known. The sequenced material came from PBMCs or a T cell subset sorted from them (not recorded which). The CDR3, as DNA: TGTGCCAGCAGTGTAGCGTTGGAGACCCAGTACTTC. It specifies CASSVALETQYF.